This T cell receptor beta chain is drawn from a study of cytomegalovirus exposure and HLA in healthy donors. In the study overall: The 120 validation repertoires used the same platform as the 600 to 750 first-cohort repertoires (as reported by a later analysis). Study conclusions and caveats: A few CMV-associated chains were confirmed in vitro to be specific for CMV antigens. TCR sequences were mostly rare, though some public TCRs occurred in many donors.

The CDR3 spans 15 residues. Trimming shortened V by 0 bases and J by 0 bases, and 9 bases separated the two germline ends. The germline gives CDR1 SGHRS, CDR2 YFSETQ. The donors were in the roughly 130-subject validation cohort; that cohort was separate from the roughly 730-subject first cohort. As to this clone: Its antigen is not known.

Some clones are missing from TCRdb's copy, which holds only in-frame ones; the method was immunoSEQ multiplex PCR. This sample has about 220,000 clones, with around 90% found just once. The source material was PBMCs. V is TRBV5-1 and J is TRBJ1-1, with D tentatively TRBD1 (6 bases). The source is a woman in her late teens or twenties in good health and CMV-seronegative. The CDR3 DNA sequence: TGCGCCAGCAGCTTGGGAAGGGGGATGAACACTGAAGCTTTCTTT. Residues: CASSLGRGMNTEAFF.